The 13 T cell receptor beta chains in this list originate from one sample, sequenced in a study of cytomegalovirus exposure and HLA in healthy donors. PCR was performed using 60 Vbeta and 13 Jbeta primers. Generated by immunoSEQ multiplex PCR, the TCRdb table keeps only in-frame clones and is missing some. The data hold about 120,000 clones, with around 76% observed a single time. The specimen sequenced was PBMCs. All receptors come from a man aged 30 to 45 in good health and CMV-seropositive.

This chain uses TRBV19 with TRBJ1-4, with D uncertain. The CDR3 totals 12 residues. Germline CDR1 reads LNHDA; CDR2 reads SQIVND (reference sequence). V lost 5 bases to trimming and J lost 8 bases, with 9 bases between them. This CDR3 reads CASSPPLEKLFF. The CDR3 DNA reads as TGTGCCAGTAGTCCCCCCCTCGAAAAACTGTTTTTT.

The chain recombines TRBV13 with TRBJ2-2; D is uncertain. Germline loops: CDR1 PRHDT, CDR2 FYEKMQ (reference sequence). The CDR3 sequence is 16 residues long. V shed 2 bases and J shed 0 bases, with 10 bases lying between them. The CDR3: CASSLTTLANTGELFF. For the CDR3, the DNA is TGTGCCAGCAGCTTAACGACACTCGCGAACACCGGGGAGCTGTTTTTT.

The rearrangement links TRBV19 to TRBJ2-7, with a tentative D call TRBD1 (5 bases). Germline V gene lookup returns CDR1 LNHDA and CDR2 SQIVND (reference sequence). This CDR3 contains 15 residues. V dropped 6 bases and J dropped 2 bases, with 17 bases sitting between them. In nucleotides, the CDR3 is TGTGCCAGTAGCGCCGCAGGCAGGGATCCCTACGAGCAGTACTTC. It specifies CASSAAGRDPYEQYF.

The CDR3 bases are TGTGCCAGCAGCGCCCGGGACAGGGGTCCCCTCGAGCAGTACTTC. Its translation is CASSARDRGPLEQYF. The V and J genes are TRBV6-1 and TRBJ2-7; 10 bases match TRBD1. This CDR3 has 15 residues. Germline assignment: CDR1 MNHNS and CDR2 SASEGT. Losses at the gene ends were 6 bases for V and 6 bases for J; bases not matched to a gene: 11.

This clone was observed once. The CDR3 nucleotides are TGCGCCAGCAGCCAGGGCGGGACAGGGTCTCACTATGGCTACACCTTC. Translation gives CASSQGGTGSHYGYTF. The chain links TRBV4-1 to TRBJ1-2; TRBD1 agrees at 9 bases. The CDR3 has 16 residues. Germline values: CDR1 MGHRA, CDR2 YSYEKL. The V gene end was trimmed by 3 bases and the J gene end by 3 bases; junction bases not matched to a gene: 8.

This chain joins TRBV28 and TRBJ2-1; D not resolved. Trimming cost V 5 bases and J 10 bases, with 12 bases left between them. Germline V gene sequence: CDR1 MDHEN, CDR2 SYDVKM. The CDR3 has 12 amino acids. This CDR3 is CASSLNPLEQFF. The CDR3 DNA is TGTGCCAGCAGTCTCAACCCTCTAGAGCAGTTCTTC.

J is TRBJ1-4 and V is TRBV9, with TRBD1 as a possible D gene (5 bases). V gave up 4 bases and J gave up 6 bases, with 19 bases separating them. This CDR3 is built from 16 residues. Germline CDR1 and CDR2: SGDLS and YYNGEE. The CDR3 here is CASSPFRPGGDEKLFF. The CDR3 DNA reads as TGTGCCAGCAGCCCATTTAGACCGGGAGGGGATGAAAAACTGTTTTTT.

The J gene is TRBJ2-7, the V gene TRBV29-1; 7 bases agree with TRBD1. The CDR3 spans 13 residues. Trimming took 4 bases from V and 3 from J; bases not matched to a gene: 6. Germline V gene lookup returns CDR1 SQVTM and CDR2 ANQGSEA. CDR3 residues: CSVALDRDYEQYF. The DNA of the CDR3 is TGCAGCGTTGCCCTTGACAGGGACTACGAGCAGTACTTC.

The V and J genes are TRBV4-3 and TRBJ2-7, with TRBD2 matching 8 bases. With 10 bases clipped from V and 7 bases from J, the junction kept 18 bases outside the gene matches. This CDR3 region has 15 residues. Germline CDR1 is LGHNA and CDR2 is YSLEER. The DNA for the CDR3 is TGCGCCAACTCACGGGAGGGGCGAAAATCGAGGGAGCAGTACTTC. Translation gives CANSREGRKSREQYF.

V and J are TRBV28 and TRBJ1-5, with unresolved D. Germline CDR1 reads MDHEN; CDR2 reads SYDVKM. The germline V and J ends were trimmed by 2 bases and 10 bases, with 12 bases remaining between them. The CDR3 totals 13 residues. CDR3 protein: CASSLQASSPQHF. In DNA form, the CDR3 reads TGTGCCAGCAGTTTACAGGCTTCCTCCCCCCAGCATTTT.

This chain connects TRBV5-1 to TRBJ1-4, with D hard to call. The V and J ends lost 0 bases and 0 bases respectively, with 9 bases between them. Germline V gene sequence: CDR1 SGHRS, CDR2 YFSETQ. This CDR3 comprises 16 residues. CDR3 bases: TGCGCCAGCAGCTTGGATCCGGGGTCAACTAATGAAAAACTGTTTTTT. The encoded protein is CASSLDPGSTNEKLFF.

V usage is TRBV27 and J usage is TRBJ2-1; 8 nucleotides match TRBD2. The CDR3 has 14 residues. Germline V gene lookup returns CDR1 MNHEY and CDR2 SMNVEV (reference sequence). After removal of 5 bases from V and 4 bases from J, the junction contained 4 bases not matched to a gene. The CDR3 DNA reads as TGTGCCAGCAGTATAGCGGGGAATTACAATGAGCAGTTCTTC. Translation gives CASSIAGNYNEQFF.

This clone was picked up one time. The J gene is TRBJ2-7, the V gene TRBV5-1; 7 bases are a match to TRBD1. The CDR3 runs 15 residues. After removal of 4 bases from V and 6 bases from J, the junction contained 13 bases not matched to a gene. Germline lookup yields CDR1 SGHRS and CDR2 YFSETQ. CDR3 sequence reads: CASSRRTGALGEQYF. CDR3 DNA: TGCGCCAGCAGCCGTCGTACAGGGGCCCTAGGCGAGCAGTACTTC.